This T cell receptor (beta chain) was captured by sequencing in a study of blood T cell repertoires in COVID-19. This CDR3 region has 13 residues. With 6 bases removed from V and 6 bases from J, the gap between germline ends came to 12 bases. TCRdb keeps only in-frame clones here, not all; method: immunoSEQ multiplex PCR. The table has about 200,000 clones, about 90% seen once. This TCR was sampled from a man aged 25-45 years who had recovered from COVID-19. Sequencing was performed on PBMCs or T cells enriched from blood (not recorded which). The rearrangement links TRBV12-3 or TRBV12-4 to TRBJ2-1; D may be TRBD1 (6 bases). The CDR3 DNA is TGTGCCAGCAGGAGTGGGGGCCCCAATGAGCAGTTCTTC. It codes for CASRSGGPNEQFF.